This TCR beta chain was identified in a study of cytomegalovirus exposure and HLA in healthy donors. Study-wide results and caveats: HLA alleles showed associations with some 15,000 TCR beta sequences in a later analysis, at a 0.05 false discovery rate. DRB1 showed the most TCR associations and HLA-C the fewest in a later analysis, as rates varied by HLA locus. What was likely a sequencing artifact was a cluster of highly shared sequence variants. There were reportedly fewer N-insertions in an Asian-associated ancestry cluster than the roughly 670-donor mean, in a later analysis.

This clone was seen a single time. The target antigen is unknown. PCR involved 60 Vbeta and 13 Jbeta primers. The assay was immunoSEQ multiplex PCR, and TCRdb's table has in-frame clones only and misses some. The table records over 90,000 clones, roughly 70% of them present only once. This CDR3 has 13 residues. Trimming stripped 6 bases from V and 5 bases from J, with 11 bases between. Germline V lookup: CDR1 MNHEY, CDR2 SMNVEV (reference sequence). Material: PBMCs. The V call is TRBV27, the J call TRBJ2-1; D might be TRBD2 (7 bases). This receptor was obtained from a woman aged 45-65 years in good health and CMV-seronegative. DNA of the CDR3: TGTGCCAGCAGCCCCGGGGGGCACAATGAGCAGTTCTTC. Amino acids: CASSPGGHNEQFF.